This TCR beta chain originates from a study of blood T cells in healthy people across ages. Findings and caveats of the study: Per million T cells, TCR beta diversity dropped roughly linearly as age increased.

Remarks on this clonotype: Its antigen is not known.

With a J-beta primer mix and a sample-barcoded 5' primer, a second PCR ran about 7 to 12 cycles. TCRdb called the 5' RACE reads again in MiXCR, with one record for every CDR3 protein. The sample has approximately 780,000 distinct CDR3 sequences, roughly 24% seen once. The ends lost 2 bases at V and 2 bases at J; junction bases unmatched: 2. Per the germline V gene, CDR1 is SGHTA and CDR2 is FQGNSA. The CDR3 is made up of 15 amino acids. The sample also formed part of further work on T cells of mothers and their children.

The sample comprised blood. The sequence was collected from a boy under 18 in good health. J is TRBJ2-5 and V is TRBV7-2; TRBD2 agrees at 10 bases. CDR3 residues: CASSLPGLAQETQYF. CDR3 nucleotide sequence: TGTGCCAGCAGCTTACCGGGACTAGCGCAAGAGACCCAGTACTTC.